This record concerns one TCR beta chain sequence. In germline, CDR1 is MDHEN, CDR2 SYDVKM. CDR3 length: 14 amino acids. V lost 3 bases and J 5 bases, leaving 11 bases between the germline ends. Free of recent acute infections or vaccinations, the donors were healthy HIV-negative adults. This entry is derived from a study of shared clonotypes between healthy human individuals. Study information: There were three CD4 naive, three CD4 memory, two CD8 naive and one CD8 memory plates per donor.

The assay was immunoSEQ multiplex PCR, and TCRdb's table has in-frame clones only and misses some. The sample carries over a million clones, about 75% recorded once. The TCR originated in a man in his late teens or twenties in good health. The chain uses TRBV28 and TRBJ2-1; D perhaps matches TRBD1 (5 bases). The sequencing sample was made of memory CD4+ T cells sorted from blood. Subset of the sample: CD45RA-negative fraction. The CDR3, as DNA: TGTGCCAGCAGTTTCAGCCAGGGCAACAATGAGCAGTTCTTC. Amino acid sequence: CASSFSQGNNEQFF.